This T cell receptor (beta chain) stems from a study of cytomegalovirus exposure and HLA in healthy donors. Turning to this clone: Its antigen is still unknown.

60 Vbeta and 13 Jbeta primers were used in PCR. Clones were read by immunoSEQ multiplex PCR, and TCRdb kept only the in-frame ones, dropping some. The sample has 150,000 to 200,000 clones, more than 65% seen once; the top ten hold approximately 6%. V gave up 6 bases and J gave up 2 bases, with 20 bases separating them. From germline, CDR1 is KGHSH and CDR2 LQKENI. The CDR3 length is 16 residues. Study-wide results and limits: The likely origin of a cluster of highly shared sequence variants was a sequencing artifact.

Input material: PBMCs. The receptor was derived from a young woman in good health and CMV-seropositive. The genes are TRBV18 and TRBJ2-7, with a possible D match to TRBD1 (6 bases). DNA of the CDR3: TGTGCCAGCTCCGCAACTACAGGGTCGGATCCCTACGAGCAGTACTTC. Translated, it gives CASSATTGSDPYEQYF.